These 28 T cell receptor beta chains were all obtained from the same sample, sequenced in a study of cytomegalovirus exposure and HLA in healthy donors. This PCR relied on a set of 60 Vbeta primers and 13 Jbeta primers. The table came from immunoSEQ multiplex PCR; TCRdb's copy has only in-frame clones and leaves some out. This table holds approximately 240,000 clones, around nine tenths found once. The sample was PBMCs. The source is a woman aged 18-29 years in good health and CMV-seronegative.

The J gene is TRBJ1-3, the V gene TRBV19; no firm D call. In germline, CDR1 is LNHDA, CDR2 SQIVND (reference sequence). The CDR3 is made up of 17 amino acids. The V and J ends lost 5 bases and 0 bases respectively, with 17 bases between them. For the CDR3, the DNA is TGTGCCAGTAGTCCCCCTTTGGTCATGAGCTCTGGAAACACCATATATTTT. Its protein product is CASSPPLVMSSGNTIYF.

The chain combines TRBV21-1 with TRBJ2-7; the table's D call TRBD2 went unverified against the DNA. TRBV21-1 is labeled a pseudogene. The CDR3 has 13 residues. The CDR3 bases are TGTGCCAGCAGCAAACTAGCGGGTTACGAGCAGTACTTC. It yields the protein CASSKLAGYEQYF.

The CDR3 spells CASSQVAGLDTEAFF. In DNA, the CDR3 is TGCGCCAGCAGCCAAGTCGCAGGGCTAGACACTGAAGCTTTCTTT. The chain employs TRBV4-3 and TRBJ1-1; perhaps TRBD1 as D (5 bases). CDR1 is LGHNA, CDR2 YSLEER, per germline. V was shortened by 1 base and J by 3 bases, with 12 bases between the two germline ends. This CDR3 is built from 15 residues.

There are a few counts of this clone. CDR3 sequence reads: CASSWLNNYGYTF. CDR3 DNA: TGTGCCAGCAGCTGGCTGAACAACTATGGCTACACCTTC. The V and J genes are TRBV7-9 and TRBJ1-2; no firm D call. V lost 4 bases and J 2 bases, leaving 8 bases between the germline ends. CDR3 length: 13 amino acids. CDR1 is SEHNR, CDR2 FQNEAQ, per germline (reference sequence). Using reference TRBV7-9 and TRBJ1-2 for the parts outside the CDR3, the full variable domain is DTGVSQNPRHKITKRGQNVTFRCDPISEHNRLYWYRQTLGQGPEFLTYFQNEAQLEKSRLLSDRFSAERPKGSFSTLEIQRTEQGDSAMYLCASSWLNNYGYTFGSGTRLTVV.

V is TRBV10-1 and J is TRBJ2-7, with 11 bases fitting TRBD2. Germline loops: CDR1 WNHNN, CDR2 SYGVQD (reference sequence). The CDR3 length is 16 residues. J lost 4 bases, V lost 3 bases, and 8 bases had no gene match. The CDR3 bases are TGCGCCAGCAGTGAAGTTGGGACTAGCGGAATTTACGAGCAGTACTTC. Translating gives CASSEVGTSGIYEQYF.

This clone was seen only a few times. The genes are TRBV2 and TRBJ2-7; 11 bases match TRBD2. The CDR3 length is 16 residues. With V trimmed by 5 bases and J by 3 bases, 9 bases remained unmatched. CDR1 and CDR2 from the germline V gene are SNHLY and FYNNEI. The CDR3 region has the DNA TGTGCCAGCAGTATAGGGACTAGCGGCCTCAACTACGAGCAGTACTTC. This gives the protein CASSIGTSGLNYEQYF.

This clone was detected only a few times. The gene calls are TRBV6-5 and TRBJ1-4, with D possibly matching TRBD1 (5 bases). Germline-derived CDR1 and CDR2 are MNHEY and SVGAGI. Trimming removed 0 bases at V and 2 bases at J, with 10 bases between. The CDR3 consists of 16 residues. This chain's CDR3 is CASSYSTAGTNEKLFF. CDR3 DNA: TGTGCCAGCAGTTACTCGACGGCAGGGACTAATGAAAAACTGTTTTTT.

Only a few counts were recorded for this clone. The J gene is TRBJ2-1, the V gene TRBV6-6; TRBD2 might be the D (5 bases). This CDR3 spans 15 amino acids. Germline assignment: CDR1 MNHNY and CDR2 SVGAGI (reference sequence). The V and J ends lost 5 bases and 5 bases respectively, with 16 bases between them. The CDR3 reads CASSPGLNGNNEQFF. Here the CDR3 DNA reads TGTGCCAGCAGTCCCGGCCTCAACGGGAACAATGAGCAGTTCTTC.

The gene calls are TRBV7-9 and TRBJ2-3; possible D gene TRBD2, 5 bases. The V gene's germline CDR1 is SEHNR and CDR2 FQNEAQ (reference sequence). The V end lost 5 bases, the J end lost 6 bases, and 12 bases lay between the germline ends. The length of the CDR3 is 13 residues. The CDR3 nucleotides are TGTGCCAGCAGCCTGGCCGGGGAGGATACGCAGTATTTT. Protein: CASSLAGEDTQYF.

As regards this clone: The sample carries other DNA sequences with the same CDR3. In nucleotides, the CDR3 is TGTGCCAGCTCACCACGGGCGGGGAATCAGCCCCAGCATTTT. Its protein product is CASSPRAGNQPQHF. V is TRBV18 and J is TRBJ1-5; no firm D call. This CDR3 is built from 14 residues. CDR1 KGHSH and CDR2 LQKENI come from the germline V gene. V lost 1 base to trimming and J lost 4 bases, with 8 bases between them.

The chain recombines TRBV18 with TRBJ2-7, with TRBD1 matching 8 bases. The CDR3 totals 14 residues. The V segment lost 3 bases and the J segment 6 bases; nucleotides outside the gene matches: 7. From germline, CDR1 is KGHSH and CDR2 LQKENI. In nucleotides, the CDR3 is TGTGCCAGCTCACCTATGGACAGGGCTGGCGAGCAGTACTTC. It codes for CASSPMDRAGEQYF.

The J gene is TRBJ1-2, the V gene TRBV7-2; unclear D gene. V was pared by 1 base and J by 8 bases, with 17 bases between. The CDR3 extends over 15 amino acids. CDR1 and CDR2 (germline): SGHTA, FQGNSA. As DNA, the CDR3 is TGTGCCAGCAGCTTAGTCGAGGGTCTCGGAGGCGGCTACACCTTC. It yields the protein CASSLVEGLGGGYTF. Based on the CDR3 plus reference TRBV7-2 and TRBJ1-2, the full variable domain is GAGVSQSPSNKVTEKGKDVELRCDPISGHTALYWYRQSLGQGLEFLIYFQGNSAPDKSGLPSDRFSAERTGGSVSTLTIQRTQQEDSAVYLCASSLVEGLGGGYTFGSGTRLTVV.

The V call is TRBV30, the J call TRBJ2-7, with 10 bases identical to TRBD1. V gave up 3 bases and J gave up 11 bases; unmatched junction bases: 13. CDR3 length: 14 amino acids. CDR1 is GTSNPN, CDR2 SVGIG, per germline (reference sequence). The CDR3 nucleotides read TGTGCCTGGAGGATGCGGGGACAGGGGATATTAGAGTACTTC. Translation: CAWRMRGQGILEYF.

CDR3 amino acids: CASSEDGLAGGNEQFF. CDR3 in DNA: TGCGCCAGCAGCGAGGATGGACTAGCGGGGGGCAATGAGCAGTTCTTC. The chain has TRBV5-1 and TRBJ2-1; 14 bases fit TRBD2. Unmatched junction bases numbered 6, after V lost 4 bases and J lost 6 bases. The CDR3 is 16 residues long. The germline CDR1 and CDR2 sequences are SGHRS and YFSETQ.

The CDR3 loop is CASSEKQISGNTIYF. The DNA of the CDR3 is TGTGCCAGCAGTGAGAAACAGATTTCTGGAAACACCATATATTTT. V is TRBV2 and J is TRBJ1-3, with unresolved D. The CDR3 has 15 residues. V shed 3 bases and J shed 1 base, with 10 bases lying between them. Germline CDR1 is SNHLY and CDR2 is FYNNEI. The full variable domain, with the rest looked up from reference TRBV2 and TRBJ1-3, is EPEVTQTPSHQVTQMGQEVILRCVPISNHLYFYWYRQILGQKVEFLVSFYNNEISEKSEIFDDQFSVERPDGSNFTLKIRSTKLEDSAMYFCASSEKQISGNTIYFGEGSWLTVV.

The V call is TRBV29-1, the J call TRBJ1-1; 10 nucleotides agree with TRBD1. With 6 bases clipped from V and 7 bases from J, the junction kept 5 bases outside the gene matches. From germline, CDR1 is SQVTM and CDR2 ANQGSEA. The CDR3 is 12 amino acids. DNA for the CDR3: TGCAGCGTCGAGACAGGGGGCGGTGAAGCTTTCTTT. Translation: CSVETGGGEAFF.

The chain joins TRBV5-4 to TRBJ2-5; perhaps TRBD2 as D (6 bases). Trimming shortened V by 1 base and J by 4 bases, and 11 bases separated the two germline ends. The CDR3 contains 14 residues. Per the germline V gene, CDR1 is SGHNT and CDR2 is YYREEE (reference sequence). CDR3 nucleotides: TGTGCCAGCAGCTTGTTCGGGGGAGGAGAGACCCAGTACTTC. It translates to CASSLFGGGETQYF.

The rearrangement joins TRBV7-2 to TRBJ1-1; D might be TRBD1 (5 bases). There are 14 residues in the CDR3. The germline V gene encodes CDR1 SGHTA and CDR2 FQGNSA. Trimming pared 5 bases from V and 8 bases from J, leaving 18 bases between. In DNA form, the CDR3 reads TGTGCCAGCAGCCCCGCGGGGGGGACGAGGGAAGCTTTCTTT. Translated, it gives CASSPAGGTREAFF. The full variable domain, with the rest looked up from reference TRBV7-2 and TRBJ1-1, is GAGVSQSPSNKVTEKGKDVELRCDPISGHTALYWYRQSLGQGLEFLIYFQGNSAPDKSGLPSDRFSAERTGGSVSTLTIQRTQQEDSAVYLCASSPAGGTREAFFGQGTRLTVV.

This chain connects TRBV7-2 to TRBJ2-3; D may be TRBD1 (6 bases). CDR1 is SGHTA, CDR2 FQGNSA, per germline. The V end was cut by 5 bases, the J end by 2 bases, with 17 bases between. The CDR3 covers 16 residues. For the CDR3, the DNA is TGTGCCAGCAGCCGTGGACAGAAAACTTACACAGATACGCAGTATTTT. Protein sequence: CASSRGQKTYTDTQYF.

The rearrangement uses TRBV5-4 and TRBJ1-1; 8 bases fit TRBD1. This CDR3 spans 13 amino acids. Per the germline V gene, CDR1 is SGHNT and CDR2 is YYREEE (reference sequence). The ends lost 5 bases at V and 7 bases at J; junction bases unmatched: 7. CDR3 in amino acids: CASRRTGKGEAFF. The CDR3 DNA reads as TGTGCCAGCAGGAGGACAGGGAAGGGTGAAGCTTTCTTT.

This clone was observed a single time. The chain joins TRBV6-6 to TRBJ2-2; TRBD1 matches at 8 bases. The V gene end was trimmed by 6 bases and the J gene end by 7 bases; junction bases not matched to a gene: 7. The CDR3 spans 14 residues. Germline V gene sequence: CDR1 MNHNY, CDR2 SVGAGI (reference sequence). CDR3 sequence reads: CASSWGQDGGELFF. The CDR3 nucleotides are TGTGCCAGCAGCTGGGGACAGGACGGCGGGGAGCTGTTTTTT.

The chain carries TRBV19 and TRBJ2-1, with 10 bases identical to TRBD1. The ends lost 5 bases at V and 1 base at J; junction bases unmatched: 5. The CDR3 has 16 residues. Per germline, CDR1 LNHDA and CDR2 SQIVND (reference sequence). The CDR3 loop reads CASSGQGVLSYNEQFF. The CDR3 DNA is TGTGCCAGTAGTGGACAGGGGGTACTGTCCTACAATGAGCAGTTCTTC.

This chain links TRBV15 with TRBJ2-7, with TRBD1 identical over 9 bases. CDR3 size: 17 residues. Germline CDR1 LNHNV, CDR2 YYDKDF (reference sequence). The trim removed 3 bases at V and 3 bases at J, leaving 12 bases unmatched. Written as DNA, the CDR3 is TGTGCCACCAGCAGCTTTCCGGGACAGGGACTCTTCTACGAGCAGTACTTC. Protein sequence: CATSSFPGQGLFYEQYF.

The chain recombines TRBV4-3 with TRBJ1-3; tentative D call: TRBD1 (5 bases). CDR1 LGHNA and CDR2 YSLEER come from the germline V gene. Trimming removed 1 base from V and 4 bases from J, with 8 bases in between. CDR3 length: 14 residues. As DNA, the CDR3 is TGCGCCAGCAGCCAAGTGGGGCCGGGAAACACCATATATTTT. Translation: CASSQVGPGNTIYF.

The chain joins TRBV6-1 to TRBJ2-7; the D gene is possibly TRBD2 (7 bases). Trimming stripped 2 bases from V and 2 bases from J, with 10 bases between. Looked up from germline, CDR1 is MNHNS and CDR2 is SASEGT. CDR3 length equals 14 residues. The CDR3 DNA reads TGTGCCAGCAGTGAATTCGGGGGGCCCTACGAGCAGTACTTC. It is translated as CASSEFGGPYEQYF.

The V and J genes are TRBV6-5 and TRBJ2-7; 8 positions match TRBD1. CDR1 is MNHEY, CDR2 SVGAGI, per germline. V shed 0 bases and J 0 bases; nucleotides not matched to a gene: 4. The CDR3 is made up of 16 amino acids. The CDR3: CASSYSTGESSYEQYF. The CDR3 region has the DNA TGTGCCAGCAGTTACTCGACAGGGGAAAGCTCCTACGAGCAGTACTTC.

This sequence joins TRBV9 and TRBJ2-3; TRBD2 aligns across 9 bases. Germline V gene lookup returns CDR1 SGDLS and CDR2 YYNGEE. Trimming cost V 0 bases and J 7 bases; bases outside gene matches: 6. The CDR3 contains 15 residues. This CDR3 is CASSVASGMLYTQYF. The CDR3 bases are TGTGCCAGCAGCGTAGCTAGCGGGATGTTGTATACGCAGTATTTT.

This clone has only a few counts. The chain employs TRBV5-1 and TRBJ1-1, with D maybe TRBD1 (5 bases). The V end was cut by 0 bases, the J end by 4 bases, with 10 bases between. CDR3 length: 14 residues. Germline V lookup: CDR1 SGHRS, CDR2 YFSETQ. This CDR3 reads CASSLGTRGTEAFF. CDR3 nucleotides: TGCGCCAGCAGCTTGGGTACAAGGGGCACTGAAGCTTTCTTT.